A single sample gave rise to the 8 T cell receptor beta chains below, sequenced in a study of blood T cells in healthy people across ages. With a J-beta primer mix and a sample-barcoded 5' primer, a second PCR ran roughly 7 to 11 cycles. TCRdb re-derived calls from the 5' RACE reads in MiXCR, one entry per CDR3 protein. This repertoire shows around 1.5 million distinct CDR3 sequences, around 59% found once; its top ten account for approximately 7%. The sequenced sample consisted of blood. Receptor source: a man in his late teens or twenties in good health.

The CDR3 loop is CAISESTRNIQYF. The CDR3 region has the DNA TGTGCCATCAGTGAGTCCACTAGAAACATTCAGTACTTC. The rearrangement uses TRBV10-3 and TRBJ2-4, with a possible D match to TRBD2 (5 bases). CDR1 is ENHRY, CDR2 SYGVKD, per germline. The CDR3 runs 13 residues. Trimming took 0 bases from V and 6 from J, leaving 6 bases between them.

This chain links TRBV20-1 with TRBJ1-2; a possible D gene is TRBD1 (6 bases). The CDR3 totals 13 residues. The germline gives CDR1 DFQATT, CDR2 SNEGSKA (reference sequence). V lost 4 bases, J lost 3 bases, and 12 bases lay in between. The CDR3 bases are TGCAGTGCTATTCGGAACAGGGACTATGGCTACACCTTC. Translation: CSAIRNRDYGYTF.

The J gene is TRBJ2-7, the V gene TRBV6-6; 7 nucleotides agree with TRBD2. The CDR3 covers 13 residues. V gave up 7 bases and J gave up 7 bases; unmatched junction bases: 10. The germline V gene encodes CDR1 MNHNY and CDR2 SVGAGI (reference sequence). Here the CDR3 reads CASNLGRDYEQYF. In DNA form, the CDR3 reads TGTGCCAGCAACCTAGGTAGGGACTATGAGCAGTACTTC.

In this sample, this clonotype turned up a few times. The CDR3 spells CSVEQDPYEQYF. CDR3 coding DNA: TGCAGCGTTGAACAGGACCCCTACGAGCAGTACTTC. The V and J genes are TRBV29-1 and TRBJ2-7, with D unresolved. Trimming cost V 2 bases and J 2 bases, with 7 bases left between them. CDR3 size: 12 residues. In germline, CDR1 is SQVTM, CDR2 ANQGSEA.

V and J are TRBV15 and TRBJ2-3; D is perhaps TRBD2 (6 bases). CDR3 length: 13 residues. CDR1 and CDR2 from the germline V gene are LNHNV and YYDKDF (reference sequence). V gave up 10 bases and J gave up 3 bases, with 14 bases separating them. CDR3 region: CASRDSRTDTQYF. DNA of the CDR3: TGTGCCAGTCGGGACTCACGAACAGATACGCAGTATTTT.

This clonotype has only a few counts. This sequence joins TRBV6-5 and TRBJ1-5; perhaps TRBD1 as D (5 bases). V lost 5 bases and J 4 bases, leaving 9 bases between the germline ends. Germline lookup yields CDR1 MNHEY and CDR2 SVGAGI. The CDR3 loop spans 13 amino acids. The CDR3: CASSTGPNQPQHF. The CDR3 nucleotides are TGTGCCAGCAGTACGGGGCCGAATCAGCCCCAGCATTTT.

This clonotype was seen a handful of times. The genes are TRBV4-2 and TRBJ2-3, with D possibly being TRBD2 (5 bases). The length of the CDR3 is 15 residues. Germline values: CDR1 LGHNA, CDR2 YNFKEQ. Between the trimmed V and J ends, which lost 4 bases and 6 bases, there was a span of 17 bases. The CDR3 nucleotides read TGTGCCAGCAGCCCCCTACTAGGAATGGGGGATACGCAGTATTTT. Translation: CASSPLLGMGDTQYF.

There are a few counts of this clonotype. The chain has TRBV7-8 and TRBJ1-2; D unresolved. V shed 4 bases and J shed 8 bases, with 14 bases lying between them. The CDR3 is 13 amino acids. Germline CDR1 is SGHVS and CDR2 is FQNEAQ. CDR3 in DNA: TGTGCCAGCAGCTCCCCTGATGACTGGGGCTACACCTTC. This translates into CASSSPDDWGYTF.